These T cell receptor beta chains were read from a single sample in a study of post-analysis software for immune sequencing data. TCRdb re-called the PCR reads through MiXCR, storing one row per CDR3 protein. The table records 650,000 to 850,000 distinct CDR3 sequences, around 42% of them present only once. The sample was blood. The receptors stem from a girl aged 5-17 years with multiple sclerosis. Both conserved end residues are part of each CDR3. The D gene is left open where the match is weak. Size tells how often a clone was seen (once, few, many) or the class of an expanded clone, and some rows leave it out.

D	size	V	J	DNA	CDR3
NA	NA	TRBV28	TRBJ2-3	TGTGCCAGCAGTTTAAACCGGGCCACAGATACGCAGTATTTT	CASSLNRATDTQYF
NA	NA	TRBV19	TRBJ2-5	TGTGCCAGTAGTATAGGAGCGGGTGAGGTTAAAGAGACCCAGTACTTC	CASSIGAGEVKETQYF
TRBD1	NA	TRBV10-3	TRBJ1-2	TGTGCCATCAGCCCTATAGGACAGGGAGACTATGGCTACACCTTC	CAISPIGQGDYGYTF
NA	NA	TRBV29-1	TRBJ2-3	TGCAGCGTTGTTACAGGGAGCACAGATGCGCAGTATTTT	CSVVTGSTDAQYF
TRBD2	NA	TRBV11-2	TRBJ2-3	TGTGCCAGCAGCTTGAGCGGGAGTAGAGATACGCAGTATTTT	CASSLSGSRDTQYF
NA	few	TRBV27	TRBJ2-1	TGTGCCAGCATTGGTGGGAGCGACTCCTACAATGAGCAGTTCTTC	CASIGGSDSYNEQFF
NA	NA	TRBV24-1	TRBJ2-2	TGTGCCACCAGTCCCCACGACGACACCGGGGAGCTGTTTTTT	CATSPHDDTGELFF
NA	few	TRBV20-1	TRBJ2-7	TGCAGGGCGGCCGGGGGTTATTCCGAGCAGTACTTC	CRAAGGYSEQYF
NA	NA	TRBV5-1	TRBJ2-3	TGCGCCAGCAGCTTGGGGGTCACGACAGATACGCAGTATTTT	CASSLGVTTDTQYF
TRBD2	NA	TRBV5-1	TRBJ2-1	TGCGCCAGCAGCCAGAGGACTAGCGGGAGGGTCCGTGAGCAGTTCTTC	CASSQRTSGRVREQFF
NA	few	TRBV11-3	TRBJ2-3	TGTGCCAGCAGCGCTCCGGGGTTCAGGGTGACCACAGATACGCAGTATTTT	CASSAPGFRVTTDTQYF
TRBD2	NA	TRBV18	TRBJ2-5	TGTGCCAGCTCACCAGGGACTAGCGAGGGCGAGACCCAGTACTTC	CASSPGTSEGETQYF
TRBD2	NA	TRBV9	TRBJ2-3	TGTGCCAGCAGCGGAGGACTAGCGGACGCAGATACGCAGTATTTT	CASSGGLADADTQYF
NA	NA	TRBV20-1	TRBJ1-6	TGCAGTGCTAGGGAGGGTCAGGGGAATAATTCACCCCTCCACTTT	CSAREGQGNNSPLHF
NA	NA	TRBV5-1	TRBJ1-4	TGCGCCAGCAGCGTATCAGGAGCCACCGGAAAACTGTTTTTT	CASSVSGATGKLFF
TRBD1	few	TRBV20-1	TRBJ1-2	TGCAGTGCTGGAGGGACAGGAAATTATGGCTACACCTTC	CSAGGTGNYGYTF
NA	NA	TRBV7-2	TRBJ2-7	TGTGCCAGCCTGGGTGGGGGGAAACCCTACGAGCAGTACTTC	CASLGGGKPYEQYF
NA	NA	TRBV21-1	TRBJ1-6	TGTGCCAGCAGCAAAGCTGGGGGACCGAATTCACCCCTCCACTTT	CASSKAGGPNSPLHF
NA	NA	TRBV10-1	TRBJ2-1	TGCGCCAGCAGTGAGGACCCCTCGGGTGAGCAGTTCTTC	CASSEDPSGEQFF
TRBD1	NA	TRBV25-1	TRBJ2-1	TGTGCCAGCAGAGAGACCGGGACAGGGGCCTGCAATGAGCAGTTCTTC	CASRETGTGACNEQFF
NA	NA	TRBV27	TRBJ2-7	TGTGCCAGCAGTTTATCGAGGCATGCCGACTACGAGCAGTACTTC	CASSLSRHADYEQYF
NA	NA	TRBV6-5	TRBJ2-5	TGTGCCAGCAGTTCCGAGGCGGGAAACCAAGAGACCCAGTACTTC	CASSSEAGNQETQYF